This T cell receptor (beta chain) stems from a study of blood T cell repertoires in COVID-19. For the study at large: There were acute and convalescent COVID-19 samples, and they came from the United States, Italy and Spain. PBMCs, B-cell-depleted T cells, or T cells provided the cDNA or gDNA that made up the material.

Data came from immunoSEQ multiplex PCR; TCRdb stores just in-frame clones and leaves some out. The sample lists roughly 190,000 clones, around 80% occurring once. Sequencing used peripheral blood. The sequence derives from an older woman with COVID-19, enrolled during active disease.

Here the CDR3 DNA reads TGTGCCAGCAGTTCCCCGGGGAAGAATTCACCCCTCCACTTT. It is translated as CASSSPGKNSPLHF. V and J are TRBV28 and TRBJ1-6, with unresolved D. This CDR3 has 14 residues. V lost 4 bases and J 7 bases, leaving 11 bases between the germline ends. In germline, CDR1 is MDHEN, CDR2 SYDVKM.